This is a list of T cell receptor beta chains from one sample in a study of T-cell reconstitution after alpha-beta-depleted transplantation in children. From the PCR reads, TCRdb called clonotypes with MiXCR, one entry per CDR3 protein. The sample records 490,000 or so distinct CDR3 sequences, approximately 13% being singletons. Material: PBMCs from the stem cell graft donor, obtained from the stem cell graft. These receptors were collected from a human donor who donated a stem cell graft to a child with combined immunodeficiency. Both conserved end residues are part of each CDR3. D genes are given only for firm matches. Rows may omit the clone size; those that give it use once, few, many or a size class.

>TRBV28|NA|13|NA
CAFSNGENTEAFF
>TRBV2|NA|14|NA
CASSESRGGQPQHF
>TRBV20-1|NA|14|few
CSATGTGVVWEQYF
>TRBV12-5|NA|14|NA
CASGLGVSNQPQHF
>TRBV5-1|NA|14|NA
CASSLSTSVRGYTF
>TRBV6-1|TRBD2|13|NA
CASSTTSGGRCHF
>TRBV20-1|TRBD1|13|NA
CSAPGQSYYEQYF
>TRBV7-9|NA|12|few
CASSSYGEEAFF
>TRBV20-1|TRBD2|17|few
CSAGGTSGLRDSGEQFF
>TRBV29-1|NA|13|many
CSVWTRFSYEQYF
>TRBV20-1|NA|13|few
CSARRQVLHEQYF
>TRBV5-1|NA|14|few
CASSLAGQNTEAFF
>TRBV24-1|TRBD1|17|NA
CATSETGTGGVYNEQFF
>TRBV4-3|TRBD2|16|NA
CASSQDGTSGLGEQYF
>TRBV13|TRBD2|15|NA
CASSLFSGRNNEQFF
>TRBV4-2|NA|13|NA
CASGHGGLREQYF
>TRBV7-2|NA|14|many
CASSEASSFTEAFF
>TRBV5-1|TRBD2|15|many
CASSPGLAISDTQYF
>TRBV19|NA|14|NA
CASSIRTRTGGYTF
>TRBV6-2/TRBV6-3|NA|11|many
CASSSYLEQYF
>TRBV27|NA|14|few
CASSLWGGRETQYF
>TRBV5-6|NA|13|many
CASSLGGEYEQYF
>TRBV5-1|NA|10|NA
CARKRVEQFF
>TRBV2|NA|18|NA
CASCFRLRGPWGNTEAFF
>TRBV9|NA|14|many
CASSVAARHNEQFF
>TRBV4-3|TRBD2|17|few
CASSQDSGGALWNEQFF
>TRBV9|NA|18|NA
CASSVEGWAASSTDTQYF
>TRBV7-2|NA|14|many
CASSPRLGRDEQYF
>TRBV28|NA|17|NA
CASSLRGRVATNEKLFF
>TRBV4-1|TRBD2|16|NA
CASSQDPSGGAYEQYF
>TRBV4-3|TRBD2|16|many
CASSPRRGSGSYEQYF
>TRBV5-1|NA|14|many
CASAEGYSGNTIYF
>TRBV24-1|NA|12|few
CATSDPRGEQFF
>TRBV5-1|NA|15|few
CASKTDGAGANVLTF
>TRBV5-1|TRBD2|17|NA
CASSTGTSGKNTGELFF
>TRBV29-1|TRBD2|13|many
CSVEETSAGELFF
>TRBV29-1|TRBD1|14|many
CSAQTGPFQETQYF
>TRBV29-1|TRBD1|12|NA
CSSRTGLDTQYF
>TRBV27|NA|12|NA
CARFLGEETQYF
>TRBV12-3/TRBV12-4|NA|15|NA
CASNGLGGIDTEAFF
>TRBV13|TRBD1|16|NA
CASSSGTGGYTGELFF
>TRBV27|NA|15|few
CASRPLIQLNSPLHF
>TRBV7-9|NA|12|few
CASGQASYEQYF
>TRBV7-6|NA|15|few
CASSFQAGSYNEQFF
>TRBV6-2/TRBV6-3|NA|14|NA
CASSDLFMNTEAFF
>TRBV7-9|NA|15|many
CASSVNPNTGELFFF
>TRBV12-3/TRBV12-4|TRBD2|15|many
CASSVLRGGQETQYF
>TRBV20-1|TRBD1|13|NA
CSARTGRKYEQYF
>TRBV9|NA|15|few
CASSPYDGGSSPLHF